These 17 T cell receptor beta chains came from one sample sequenced in a study of shared clonotypes between healthy human individuals. The method was immunoSEQ multiplex PCR; TCRdb's version includes in-frame clones alone and lacks a portion of them. The profile covers 1,100,000 or so clones, with about 84% appearing a single time and more than 0.45% taken by the ten largest. Sequences were obtained from memory CD4+ T cells from PBMCs. Subset: CD45RA-negative fraction. The receptor set was obtained from a young man in good health. Some clones in this sample may be carry-over from other donors' samples.

The V and J genes are TRBV6-6 and TRBJ1-1; no clear D. With 2 bases removed from V and 3 bases from J, the gap between germline ends came to 16 bases. The germline gives CDR1 MNHNY, CDR2 SVGAGI (reference sequence). This CDR3 contains 16 residues. The CDR3 sequence: CASSYGGGLGDTEAFF. CDR3 coding DNA: TGTGCCAGCAGTTACGGTGGTGGGTTAGGTGACACTGAAGCTTTCTTT.

The chain employs TRBV1 and TRBJ2-5; the D call in the table, TRBD2, was not verified against the DNA. TRBV1 is designated a pseudogene. The CDR3 consists of 14 residues. The CDR3: CTSIPGLAKETQYF. The CDR3 region has the DNA TGCACCAGCATTCCGGGACTAGCGAAAGAGACCCAGTACTTC.

A few counts support this clone. The V and J genes are TRBV28 and TRBJ2-7; possible D gene TRBD2, 5 bases. This CDR3 comprises 15 residues. Per the germline V gene, CDR1 is MDHEN and CDR2 is SYDVKM. Trimming removed 6 bases at V and 0 bases at J, with 15 bases between. The DNA of the CDR3 is TGTGCCAGCAGCTTACGAGGGTCCAACTCCTACGAGCAGTACTTC. It encodes CASSLRGSNSYEQYF.

In its sample, this clone was seen once. The V call is TRBV28, the J call TRBJ1-2; D is ambiguous. Trimming took off 1 base at V and 1 base at J, with 4 bases between the two ends. The CDR3 covers 13 residues. Germline CDR1 MDHEN, CDR2 SYDVKM. CDR3: CASSLYVNYGYTF. The CDR3 DNA follows: TGTGCCAGCAGTTTATACGTTAACTATGGCTACACCTTC.

The chain combines TRBV7-9 with TRBJ2-3, with a tentative D call TRBD2 (5 bases). Trimming cost V 5 bases and J 2 bases, with 14 bases left between them. Germline CDR1 and CDR2: SEHNR and FQNEAQ (reference sequence). CDR3 length equals 15 residues. In DNA form, the CDR3 reads TGTGCCAGCAGCACAATCCGGGGATACACAGATACGCAGTATTTT. This translates into CASSTIRGYTDTQYF. The full variable domain, in which reference TRBV7-9 and TRBJ2-3 provide the parts outside the CDR3, is DTGVSQNPRHKITKRGQNVTFRCDPISEHNRLYWYRQTLGQGPEFLTYFQNEAQLEKSRLLSDRFSAERPKGSFSTLEIQRTEQGDSAMYLCASSTIRGYTDTQYFGPGTRLTVL.

The rearrangement joins TRBV19 to TRBJ2-1; the D gene is possibly TRBD2 (6 bases). The germline V and J ends were trimmed by 5 bases and 6 bases, with 20 bases remaining between them. The germline V gene has CDR1 LNHDA and CDR2 SQIVND (reference sequence). CDR3 length: 16 residues. DNA for the CDR3: TGTGCCAGTAGTCCGATGGAGGGGAGTGGGACCAATGAGCAGTTCTTC. Translating gives CASSPMEGSGTNEQFF.

Only a few counts were recorded for this clone. CDR3 nucleotides: TGTGCCAGCAGCCATACTAGCGGGAGGGTCTACAATGAGCAGTTCTTC. It codes for CASSHTSGRVYNEQFF. The genes are TRBV4-2 and TRBJ2-1; 13 bases fit TRBD2. This CDR3 has 16 amino acids. The J segment lost 3 bases and the V segment lost 3 bases, leaving 2 bases of the junction unmatched. CDR1 is LGHNA, CDR2 YNFKEQ, per germline.

This clone came up a few times. Additional DNA sequences in this sample encode the identical CDR3. The chain employs TRBV19 and TRBJ1-4, with D uncertain. V lost 2 bases, J lost 6 bases, and 7 bases lay in between. CDR1 and CDR2 from the germline V gene are LNHDA and SQIVND (reference sequence). There are 13 residues in the CDR3. The CDR3 bases are TGTGCCAGTAGTATATCCAGAGATGAAAAACTGTTTTTT. It codes for CASSISRDEKLFF.

The chain is built from TRBV30 and TRBJ2-3; 7 bases map to TRBD1. CDR1 is GTSNPN, CDR2 SVGIG, per germline (reference sequence). The V and J ends lost 4 bases and 4 bases, in that order; junction bases with no gene match: 11. This CDR3 region has 15 residues. The CDR3 is CAWTSTGSDADTQYF. The CDR3 DNA sequence: TGTGCCTGGACATCGACAGGGAGTGATGCAGATACGCAGTATTTT.

This chain links TRBV18 with TRBJ1-4, with 7 bases lining up with TRBD1. Germline V gene sequence: CDR1 KGHSH, CDR2 LQKENI. V gave up 2 bases and J gave up 4 bases; unmatched junction bases: 7. The CDR3 covers 16 residues. The CDR3 protein is CASSPMGQSYNEKLFF. The CDR3 DNA reads TGTGCCAGCTCACCAATGGGACAGAGTTATAATGAAAAACTGTTTTTT. The complete variable domain, with remaining parts taken from reference TRBV18 and TRBJ1-4, reads NAGVMQNPRHLVRRRGQEARLRCSPMKGHSHVYWYRQLPEEGLKFMVYLQKENIIDESGMPKERFSAEFPKEGPSILRIQQVVRGDSAAYFCASSPMGQSYNEKLFFGSGTQLSVL.

The rearrangement uses TRBV2 and TRBJ2-4; TRBD2 aligns across 8 bases. The CDR3 is made up of 15 amino acids. Looked up from germline, CDR1 is SNHLY and CDR2 is FYNNEI. The V gene end was trimmed by 4 bases and the J gene end by 3 bases; junction bases not matched to a gene: 5. The CDR3: CASSGSGIVKNIQYF. CDR3 in DNA: TGTGCCAGCAGTGGTAGCGGGATCGTCAAAAACATTCAGTACTTC.

The rearrangement uses TRBV19 and TRBJ1-3, with D unclear. CDR1 and CDR2 from the germline V gene are LNHDA and SQIVND (reference sequence). V lost 2 bases and J 0 bases, leaving 8 bases between the germline ends. The CDR3 loop spans 15 amino acids. The CDR3: CASSISQSSGNTIYF. The CDR3, as DNA: TGTGCCAGTAGTATATCTCAATCCTCTGGAAACACCATATATTTT.

This sequence joins TRBV5-4 and TRBJ2-7; the D gene is possibly TRBD2 (5 bases). Germline V lookup: CDR1 SGHNT, CDR2 YYREEE (reference sequence). Trimming pared 4 bases from V and 0 bases from J, leaving 14 bases between. This CDR3 comprises 15 residues. DNA for the CDR3: TGTGCCAGCAGCCTTTCGACTGGGAGCTCCTACGAGCAGTACTTC. The encoded protein is CASSLSTGSSYEQYF.

The V call is TRBV30, the J call TRBJ1-6, with a weak D call TRBD1 (6 bases). CDR1 and CDR2 from the germline V gene are GTSNPN and SVGIG (reference sequence). The germline V and J ends were trimmed by 5 bases and 3 bases, with 8 bases remaining between them. The CDR3 has 13 amino acids. Written as DNA, the CDR3 is TGTGCCTGGGAACAGGGCTATAATTCACCCCTCCACTTT. The encoded protein is CAWEQGYNSPLHF.

The table lists this clone with a count of one. V gene TRBV2 combines with J gene TRBJ2-7; no clear D gene. The CDR3 covers 14 residues. The V end lost 3 bases, the J end lost 9 bases, and 18 bases lay between the germline ends. Looked up from germline, CDR1 is SNHLY and CDR2 is FYNNEI. The CDR3 protein is CASSDRAETAVQYF. The CDR3 nucleotides are TGTGCCAGCAGTGACCGGGCCGAGACGGCGGTGCAGTACTTC.

This sequence joins TRBV6-6 and TRBJ2-5; D is unclear. There are 14 residues in the CDR3. CDR1 is MNHNY and CDR2 is SVGAGI in the germline V gene (reference sequence). Trimming took 6 bases from V and 9 from J, leaving 20 bases between them. CDR3 amino acids: CASRRQDPRVPQYF. DNA for the CDR3: TGTGCCAGCAGACGGCAGGATCCCCGAGTGCCCCAGTACTTC.

In this sample, this clone turned up a few times. The chain carries TRBV19 and TRBJ1-2, with D possibly being TRBD1 (5 bases). Trimming removed 6 bases from V and 7 bases from J, with 21 bases in between. Germline V gives CDR1 LNHDA, CDR2 SQIVND (reference sequence). The CDR3 is made up of 15 amino acids. Here the CDR3 reads CASRKSVDRLSGYTF. Written as DNA, the CDR3 is TGTGCCAGTAGGAAGTCCGTAGACAGATTGAGTGGCTACACCTTC.